This TCR beta chain stems from a study of identifying expanded T cells in peripheral blood. The CDR3 length is 16 residues. After removal of 2 bases from V and 7 bases from J, the junction contained 6 bases not matched to a gene. CDR1 is PRHDT and CDR2 is FYEKMQ in the germline V gene (reference sequence). General study results and limits: Variance in clone template counts between approximately two-week samples significantly increased with total template count across all healthy donors.

Comments on this clone: The antigen is unknown.

Profiled with immunoSEQ multiplex PCR; TCRdb holds only in-frame clones, not every one. Of about 100,000 clones listed, approximately 88% were seen once; the top ten hold just over 5.5%. Sequencing used blood. This receptor was taken from a person aged 18 to 75 in good health. The V gene is TRBV13, the J gene TRBJ1-4; the match to TRBD1 covers 11 bases. The CDR3 loop reads CASSLSPGQGGEKLFF. In DNA form, the CDR3 reads TGTGCCAGCAGCTTAAGCCCGGGACAGGGGGGTGAAAAACTGTTTTTT.